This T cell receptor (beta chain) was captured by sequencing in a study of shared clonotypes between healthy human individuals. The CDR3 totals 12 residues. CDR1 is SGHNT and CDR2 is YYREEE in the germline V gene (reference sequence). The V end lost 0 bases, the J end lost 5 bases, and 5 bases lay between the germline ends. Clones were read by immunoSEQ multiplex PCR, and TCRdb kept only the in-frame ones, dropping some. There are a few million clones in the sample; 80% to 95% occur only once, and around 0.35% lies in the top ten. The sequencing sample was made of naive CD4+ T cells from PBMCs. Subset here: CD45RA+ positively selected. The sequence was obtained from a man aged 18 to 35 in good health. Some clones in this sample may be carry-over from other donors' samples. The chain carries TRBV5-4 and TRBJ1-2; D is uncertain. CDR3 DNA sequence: TGTGCCAGCAGCTTGGAAAGATATGGCTACACCTTC. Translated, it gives CASSLERYGYTF.